This TCR beta chain was sequenced in a study of molecular identifiers for immune sequencing clone quantification (dated by TCRdb to the late 2010s). For the wider study: For a replicate experiment, RNA from around 20,000 or 99,000 naive CD8 T cells was divided into five aliquots, and four of the five aliquots were sequenced. This methods study used CD8 T cells to benchmark TCR RNA copy counting and molecular-identifier clustering-based TCR repertoire sequencing (MIDCIRS). The paper as a whole reports these results and caveats: In CMV-specific effector cells, over 99% of molecules were held by clones above 20 RNA copies, whereas under 1% of molecules were held by such clones in naive cells. Identical TCR molecules sharing a barcode could cause highly expanded clone sizes to be underestimated. When barcode sub-clustering was omitted, TCR diversity was inflated by chimeric consensus sequences, with chimeras reaching as high as 47%. A single cell's worth of spiked-in Jurkat TCR RNA was reported detectable even among about 1.1 million naive CD8 T cells. Modeling indicated about 3.1 TCR RNA copies recovered per cell, compared with 7.5 to 10 by digital PCR, which implies a capture efficiency of around 29%. Spiked-in Jurkat TCR RNA (approximately 10 copies' worth), which is not part of the donor repertoire, was contained in the naive libraries.

Library generation was performed with PCR. Sequencer: NextSeq 500. Bulk TCR libraries were generated as previously described, with the TCR primers listed in Table S5 used. Purification of total RNA was performed with the Qiagen AllPrep DNA/RNA kit. Before any analysis, reads coming from multiple sequencing runs of the same library were combined into one pool. The original methods were these. Reads were retained only if the reads had an exact TCR constant sequence, and the retained reads were trimmed to 150 nt and grouped according to their 12-nt molecular barcodes. Reads in each barcode group were sub-clustered using a 15% Levenshtein threshold, and a quality-weighted consensus sequence was built for each RNA molecule. Non-functional sequences were excluded, and lower-count sequences lying one edit away from another sequence were also excluded. On the basis of fitting two negative binomial distributions, barcode sub-clusters with fewer than 20% of the maximum read count were discarded. The public reads were run again by TCRdb, first through fastp at Q25 and then through MiXCR, and only productive beta chains were kept. Each CDR3 protein appears once, grouped with its most common genes and DNA. The V and J calls and clone size come from TCRdb's table, not from the authors' own analysis. The sample includes over 65,000 distinct CDR3 sequences, with around a quarter observed a single time. The ten biggest clones cover 0.7% to 0.8% of the sample.

In the case of this clonotype: No cognate antigen has been identified for it. The sample holds no much larger clone one base away, and base qualities are not on file.

Naive CD8 T cell libraries were made from roughly 21,000 to 960,000 sorted cells using 10%, 30% or 50% of purified RNA. On a BD FACSAria II, naive CD8 T cells were FACS-sorted as CD8+CD4-CCR7+CD45RA+ and collected into RLT Plus buffer. To test detection sensitivity, Jurkat RNA equivalent to ten TCR copies was spiked into samples of about 19,000-1,100,000 naive CD8 T cells. Enrichment of CD8 T cells was done with RosetteSep CD8+ T Cell Enrichment Cocktail plus Ficoll-Paque, and ACK red cell lysis came afterward. The germline V gene sets CDR1 to MNHEY and CDR2 to SVGAGI. Counted from cysteine to phenylalanine, this CDR3 has 14 amino acids. The DNA shown is the 42-base CDR3, in frame from base 1. V and J are truncated by 7 bases and 3 bases respectively, leaving an intervening sequence of 13 bases.

The chain joins TRBV6-5 to TRBJ2-1; the D gene is perhaps TRBD1 or TRBD2, as each covers 5 bases. Sequencing was carried out using naive CD8+ T cells from blood, with Jurkat cell RNA spiked in. The cell subset or site label here, explained by the study, means: FACS-sorted CD8+CD4-CCR7+CD45RA+ naive T cells. The receptor was isolated from a human donor in good health. Some libraries in this study had Jurkat cell RNA spiked in. Here the CDR3 is given as CASNGLDNYNEQFF. The DNA sequence is as follows: TGTGCCAGCAACGGACTGGACAACTACAATGAGCAGTTCTTC.